What follows describes a single T cell receptor beta chain. This sample was taken from a study of blood T cell repertoires in COVID-19. The overall study: Whether acute or convalescent, the COVID-19 samples came from the United States, Italy and Spain. Sample material is recorded as cDNA or gDNA derived from T cells, B-cell-depleted T cells, or PBMCs.

V lost 6 bases and J lost 3; bases outside the gene matches: 6. Germline V gene lookup returns CDR1 ENHRY and CDR2 SYGVKD. This CDR3 region has 15 residues. Authors' analysis steps: Counts of nucleated cells, estimated from reference gene primer amplification, were obtained. TCRdb's copy holds only in-frame clones and misses some; the assay was immunoSEQ multiplex PCR. The D gene and trimming were derived from the DNA, and the V and J assignments and clone size from that table. The sample contains around 62,000 clones, 85% to 90% of which appear only once. The V and J genes are TRBV10-3 and TRBJ1-5; TRBD1 agrees at 9 bases. Sample: peripheral blood. This TCR was sampled from a man aged 55 to 70 with acute or convalescent COVID-19. The CDR3 region has the DNA TGTGCCATCAGAGCCGGGACAGGGACCAATCAGCCCCAGCATTTT. It encodes CAIRAGTGTNQPQHF.